One and the same sample provided the 26 T cell receptor beta chains below, sequenced in a study of blood T cell repertoires in COVID-19. The method was immunoSEQ multiplex PCR; TCRdb's version includes in-frame clones alone and lacks a portion of them. The table shows about 130,000 clones, with 70% to 90% occurring only once. Specimen: peripheral blood. The receptors were sampled from a man in his fifties or sixties with acute or convalescent COVID-19.

This clone was detected once. The genes are TRBV19 and TRBJ2-6; possibly TRBD1 for D (5 bases). The CDR3 runs 15 residues. V was clipped by 4 bases and J by 1 base, with 8 bases between them. Germline V gives CDR1 LNHDA, CDR2 SQIVND (reference sequence). The CDR3 region has the DNA TGTGCCAGTAGTACAACAGGTTCTGGGGCCAACGTCCTGACTTTC. This gives the protein CASSTTGSGANVLTF.

This rearrangement joins TRBV25-1 to TRBJ1-6; D not certain. V shed 11 bases and J shed 3 bases, with 23 bases lying between them. Per germline, CDR1 MGHDK and CDR2 SYGVNS. This CDR3 has 17 residues. In DNA, the CDR3 is TGTGCCGCAGGTTCCCGTGAACCAAACCACTATAATTCACCCCTCCACTTT. This encodes CAAGSREPNHYNSPLHF.

The J gene is TRBJ2-2, the V gene TRBV2, with TRBD1 matching 7 bases. The CDR3 is 14 residues long. Germline CDR1 is SNHLY and CDR2 is FYNNEI. J lost 1 base, V lost 4 bases, and 0 bases had no gene match. The CDR3 DNA reads as TGTGCCAGCAGTGGACAGGGGAACACCGGGGAGCTGTTTTTT. This gives the protein CASSGQGNTGELFF.

This clone was counted between two and nine times. The rearrangement joins TRBV2 to TRBJ1-1; D is ambiguous. CDR1 SNHLY and CDR2 FYNNEI come from the germline V gene. V was clipped by 5 bases and J by 3 bases, with 13 bases between them. The CDR3 has 14 amino acids. The CDR3: CASSNSGFDTEAFF. The CDR3 bases are TGTGCCAGCAGTAATTCAGGTTTTGACACTGAAGCTTTCTTT. Combining the CDR3 with reference TRBV2 and TRBJ1-1 gives the whole variable domain EPEVTQTPSHQVTQMGQEVILRCVPISNHLYFYWYRQILGQKVEFLVSFYNNEISEKSEIFDDQFSVERPDGSNFTLKIRSTKLEDSAMYFCASSNSGFDTEAFFGQGTRLTVV.

The J gene is TRBJ1-1, the V gene TRBV5-1; possibly TRBD1 for D (5 bases). V lost 1 base and J lost 5, with 15 bases in between. The CDR3 runs 15 residues. Germline CDR1 is SGHRS and CDR2 is YFSETQ. For the CDR3, the DNA is TGCGCCAGCAGCTTGTCATGGGGCGTTCAGACTGAAGCTTTCTTT. It codes for CASSLSWGVQTEAFF.

The V and J genes are TRBV7-2 and TRBJ1-2; 7 bases agree with TRBD1. J was trimmed by 4 bases and V by 5 bases; bases with no gene match: 10. The CDR3 runs 15 residues. CDR1 and CDR2 (germline): SGHTA, FQGNSA. CDR3 DNA sequence: TGTGCCAGCAGCAGAACAACAGGGGTTCTCTATGGCTACACCTTC. It is translated as CASSRTTGVLYGYTF.

About this clone itself: The limits of the CDR3 on the DNA are not certain, so only TCRdb's listed CDR3 is given. The J gene is TRBJ1-2, the V gene TRBV5-4; no DNA check was done on the table's D call, TRBD1. Germline V gene sequence: CDR1 SGHNT, CDR2 YYREEE (reference sequence). The CDR3 is 13 residues long, counting both termini. CDR3 sequence reads: CASSLWGAGSHTF.

This clone was seen only a few times. The chain links TRBV6-2 or TRBV6-3 to TRBJ1-2, with 8 positions matching TRBD1. This CDR3 spans 16 amino acids. After removal of 4 bases from V and 6 bases from J, the junction contained 13 bases not matched to a gene. Germline values: CDR1 MNHEY, CDR2 SVGEGT. CDR3 amino acids: CASSFNQGQAYDGYTF. CDR3 in DNA: TGTGCCAGCAGTTTCAACCAGGGACAGGCTTATGATGGCTACACCTTC.

J is TRBJ1-1 and V is TRBV28; the D gene is possibly TRBD1 (5 bases). The CDR3 is 12 amino acids. V was trimmed by 6 bases and J by 4 bases, leaving 9 bases between them. Germline values: CDR1 MDHEN, CDR2 SYDVKM. The CDR3 loop reads CASSPGFTEAFF. CDR3 in DNA: TGTGCCAGCAGCCCAGGGTTCACTGAAGCTTTCTTT.

The V call is TRBV5-6, the J call TRBJ2-4; 9 positions agree with TRBD1. V dropped 1 base and J dropped 0; count of bases not matched to a gene: 5. CDR3 size: 17 residues. The V gene's germline CDR1 is SGHDT and CDR2 YYEEEE. Written as DNA, the CDR3 is TGTGCCAGCAGCTTGATGGGACAGGGAGTAGCCAAAAACATTCAGTACTTC. Its protein product is CASSLMGQGVAKNIQYF. The full variable domain, in which reference TRBV5-6 and TRBJ2-4 provide the parts outside the CDR3, is DAGVTQSPTHLIKTRGQQVTLRCSPKSGHDTVSWYQQALGQGPQFIFQYYEEEERQRGNFPDRFSGHQFPNYSSELNVNALLLGDSALYLCASSLMGQGVAKNIQYFGAGTRLSVL.

The gene calls are TRBV27 and TRBJ1-4; the D is unclear. Germline CDR1 MNHEY, CDR2 SMNVEV (reference sequence). V lost 6 bases and J 5 bases, leaving 16 bases between the germline ends. The CDR3 extends over 15 amino acids. The CDR3 DNA reads TGTGCCAGCAGCCGGACTCCGGGCCAAAATGAAAAACTGTTTTTT. Encoded protein: CASSRTPGQNEKLFF.

The rearrangement uses TRBV6-6 and TRBJ1-3; D is undetermined. The CDR3 has 16 amino acids. The V and J ends lost 4 bases and 1 base respectively, with 14 bases between them. Germline V CDR1 and CDR2: MNHNY, SVGAGI (reference sequence). The CDR3 loop is CASSSPSGKSGNTIYF. CDR3 nucleotides: TGTGCCAGCAGTTCCCCCTCGGGTAAATCTGGAAACACCATATATTTT.

The rearrangement links TRBV7-2 to TRBJ1-1; the D gene is possibly TRBD1 (6 bases). The CDR3 runs 15 residues. With 1 base removed from V and 1 base from J, the gap between germline ends came to 10 bases. The V gene's germline CDR1 is SGHTA and CDR2 FQGNSA. The CDR3 coding sequence is TGTGCCAGCAGCTTAGACAGGGCAAGGAACACTGAAGCTTTCTTT. It translates to CASSLDRARNTEAFF.

CDR3 loop: CASSPLTGVGYGYTF. The DNA of the CDR3 is TGTGCCAGTAGTCCACTGACAGGGGTAGGTTATGGCTACACCTTC. The chain links TRBV19 to TRBJ1-2, with 8 bases lining up with TRBD1. Germline V gene lookup returns CDR1 LNHDA and CDR2 SQIVND (reference sequence). The CDR3 is made up of 15 amino acids. The V and J ends lost 5 bases and 5 bases, in that order; junction bases with no gene match: 10.

The V and J genes are TRBV24-1 and TRBJ2-2, with D maybe TRBD1 (6 bases). V was cut by 3 bases and J by 4 bases, with 11 bases left in between. The CDR3 totals 15 residues. Germline loops: CDR1 KGHDR, CDR2 SFDVKD. In DNA form, the CDR3 reads TGTGCCACCAGTGATCCAGGGGCGGGCACCGGGGAGCTGTTTTTT. Protein product: CATSDPGAGTGELFF.

This chain uses TRBV27 with TRBJ1-1, with TRBD1 matching over 10 bases. V lost 5 bases, J lost 4 bases, and 7 bases stayed unmatched. This CDR3 contains 15 residues. The germline CDR1 and CDR2 sequences are MNHEY and SMNVEV (reference sequence). The chain's CDR3 is CASSRTGTGATEAFF. The DNA of the CDR3 is TGTGCCAGCAGTCGAACCGGGACAGGGGCCACTGAAGCTTTCTTT.

This clone has only one observation. This sequence joins TRBV28 and TRBJ1-4, with 7 bases identical to TRBD1. The germline CDR1 and CDR2 sequences are MDHEN and SYDVKM. The CDR3 length is 15 residues. Trimming took 6 bases from V and 5 from J; bases not matched to a gene: 9. The CDR3 spells CASSGRGRTNEKLFF. Written as DNA, the CDR3 is TGTGCCAGCAGCGGAAGGGGGCGCACCAATGAAAAACTGTTTTTT.

The chain links TRBV6-5 to TRBJ1-3, with unresolved D. The CDR3 sequence is 13 residues long. The germline V and J ends were trimmed by 6 bases and 0 bases, with 6 bases remaining between them. CDR1 is MNHEY and CDR2 is SVGAGI in the germline V gene. CDR3 nucleotides: TGTGCCAGCAGGAGGGACTCTGGAAACACCATATATTTT. Translation gives CASRRDSGNTIYF.

The chain joins TRBV5-5 to TRBJ1-2; D not resolved. The V end was cut by 0 bases, the J end by 2 bases, with 5 bases between. The CDR3 loop spans 13 amino acids. Germline V CDR1 and CDR2: SGHKS, YYEKEE (reference sequence). The CDR3 loop is CASSLGRNYGYTF. CDR3 DNA: TGTGCCAGCAGCTTGGGTAGAAACTATGGCTACACCTTC.

The chain links TRBV27 to TRBJ1-4; 10 bases map to TRBD1. V was clipped by 6 bases and J by 2 bases; unmatched bases: 18. CDR3 length: 20 amino acids. CDR1 is MNHEY and CDR2 is SMNVEV in the germline V gene (reference sequence). CDR3 amino acids: CASRNYDRGRGVSTNEKLFF. The CDR3 nucleotides read TGTGCCAGCAGAAACTACGACAGGGGGCGTGGGGTTAGTACTAATGAAAAACTGTTTTTT.

The chain recombines TRBV2 with TRBJ1-2; D is unresolved. CDR1 and CDR2 (germline): SNHLY, FYNNEI. CDR3 length equals 12 residues. Trimming removed 5 bases at V and 4 bases at J, with 8 bases between. As DNA, the CDR3 is TGTGCCAGCAGTCGGGTTGCCTATGGCTACACCTTC. Translating it yields CASSRVAYGYTF.

This clone was recorded only once. The CDR3 here is CASSRQTGGTLQETQYF. CDR3 sequence (DNA): TGCGCCAGCAGCCGTCAAACGGGGGGGACCCTCCAAGAGACCCAGTACTTC. V usage is TRBV4-1 and J usage is TRBJ2-5; 8 nucleotides line up with TRBD2. This CDR3 spans 17 amino acids. Germline V gene sequence: CDR1 MGHRA, CDR2 YSYEKL. After removal of 4 bases from V and 1 base from J, the junction contained 11 bases not matched to a gene.

V usage is TRBV7-3 and J usage is TRBJ2-2, with 7 positions matching TRBD1. V lost 2 bases to trimming and J lost 6 bases; unmatched junction nucleotides: 12. Germline CDR1 and CDR2: SGHTA and FQGTGA. The CDR3 spans 17 residues. CDR3: CASSLLNPQGIAGELFF. The DNA of the CDR3 is TGTGCCAGCAGCTTATTAAATCCACAGGGGATAGCCGGGGAGCTGTTTTTT.

The chain carries TRBV2 and TRBJ1-4, with 7 positions matching TRBD1. This CDR3 region has 15 residues. V trimming: 5 bases; J trimming: 0 bases; junction bases outside the gene matches: 3. From germline, CDR1 is SNHLY and CDR2 FYNNEI. The CDR3 nucleotides read TGTGCCAGCAGTAGACAGGGTCCAACTAATGAAAAACTGTTTTTT. It specifies CASSRQGPTNEKLFF.

V usage is TRBV2 and J usage is TRBJ1-2; 9 nucleotides line up with TRBD1. CDR3 length equals 13 residues. In germline, CDR1 is SNHLY, CDR2 FYNNEI. The junction had 4 bases not matched to a gene; V was cut back by 5 bases and J by 6 bases. As DNA, the CDR3 is TGTGCCAGCAGTTGGGACAGGGAGGATGGCTACACCTTC. Its protein product is CASSWDREDGYTF.

The chain links TRBV19 to TRBJ1-3; TRBD1 matches 7 bases. V shed 4 bases, J shed 1 base, and the junction held 4 bases outside the gene matches. From germline, CDR1 is LNHDA and CDR2 SQIVND (reference sequence). CDR3 length: 15 residues. The CDR3 protein is CASSRGQSSGNTIYF. Here the CDR3 DNA reads TGTGCCAGTAGTAGGGGACAGTCTTCTGGAAACACCATATATTTT.